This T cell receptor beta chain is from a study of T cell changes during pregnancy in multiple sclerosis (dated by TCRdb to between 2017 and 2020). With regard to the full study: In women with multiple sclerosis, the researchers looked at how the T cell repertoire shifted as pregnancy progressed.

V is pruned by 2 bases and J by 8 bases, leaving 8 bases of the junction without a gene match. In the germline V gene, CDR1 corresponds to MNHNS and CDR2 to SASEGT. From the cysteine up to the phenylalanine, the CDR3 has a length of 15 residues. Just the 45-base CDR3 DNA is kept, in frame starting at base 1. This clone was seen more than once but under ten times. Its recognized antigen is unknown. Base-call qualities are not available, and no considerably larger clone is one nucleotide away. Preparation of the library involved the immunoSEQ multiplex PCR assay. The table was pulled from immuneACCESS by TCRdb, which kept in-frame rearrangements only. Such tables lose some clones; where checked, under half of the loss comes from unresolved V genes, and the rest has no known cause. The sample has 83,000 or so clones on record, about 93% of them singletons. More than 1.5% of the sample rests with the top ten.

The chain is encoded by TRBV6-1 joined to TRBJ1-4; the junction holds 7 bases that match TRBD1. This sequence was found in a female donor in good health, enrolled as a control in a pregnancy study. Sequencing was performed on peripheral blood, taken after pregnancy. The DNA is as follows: TGTGCCAGCAGTGAAAAGGGGGCGCAGGAGGAAAAACTGTTTTTT. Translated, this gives CASSEKGAQEEKLFF.